The 17 T cell receptor beta chains below all came from one sample that was sequenced in a study of CD8 T cells in ankylosing spondylitis. TCRdb reprocessed the 5' RACE reads via MiXCR and lists one record per CDR3 protein. Of 150,000 to 200,000 distinct CDR3 sequences in the sample, 11% were seen once. Sample: blood, either unsorted or a sorted T cell fraction (not recorded which). Every receptor here comes from a male donor with ankylosing spondylitis or in good health (not recorded which).

This clonotype has only a few counts. The chain carries TRBV12-3 or TRBV12-4 and TRBJ1-2, with TRBD1 matching 10 bases. V gave up 4 bases and J gave up 7 bases; unmatched junction bases: 3. The CDR3 has 13 amino acids. The DNA of the CDR3 is TGTGCCAGCAGTTCCGGGACAGGGGCTGGCTACACCTTC. Translating gives CASSSGTGAGYTF.

There are many counts of this clonotype. The J gene is TRBJ1-4, the V gene TRBV5-1; 7 bases fit TRBD1. CDR1 SGHRS and CDR2 YFSETQ come from the germline V gene. The V and J ends lost 4 bases and 0 bases, in that order; junction bases with no gene match: 6. The CDR3 consists of 16 residues. This CDR3 reads CASSETGTATNEKLFF. As DNA, the CDR3 is TGCGCCAGCAGCGAGACCGGGACAGCAACTAATGAAAAACTGTTTTTT. Based on the CDR3 plus reference TRBV5-1 and TRBJ1-4, the full variable domain is KAGVTQTPRYLIKTRGQQVTLSCSPISGHRSVSWYQQTPGQGLQFLFEYFSETQRNKGNFPGRFSGRQFSNSRSEMNVSTLELGDSALYLCASSETGTATNEKLFFGSGTQLSVL.

In this sample, this clonotype turned up many times. V usage is TRBV9 and J usage is TRBJ2-1; TRBD2 aligns across 11 bases. CDR3 length: 15 amino acids. In germline, CDR1 is SGDLS, CDR2 YYNGEE. The J segment lost 6 bases and the V segment lost 0 bases, leaving 2 bases of the junction unmatched. The CDR3 region has the DNA TGTGCCAGCAGCGTAGCTAGCGGGGGGCCCAATGAGCAGTTCTTC. Translated: CASSVASGGPNEQFF.

This clonotype showed up just a few times. The chain carries TRBV10-2 and TRBJ1-2; tentative D call: TRBD1 (6 bases). Trimming cost V 5 bases and J 8 bases, with 18 bases left between them. The CDR3 totals 14 residues. The germline V gene has CDR1 WSHSY and CDR2 SAAADI. Written as DNA, the CDR3 is TGCGCCAGCAGTAGACAGGCACAAGAGACGGGCTACACCTTC. Protein sequence: CASSRQAQETGYTF.

This clonotype has a handful of counts. The V call is TRBV2, the J call TRBJ2-7, with TRBD1 identical over 10 bases. Germline V gene lookup returns CDR1 SNHLY and CDR2 FYNNEI. Trimming removed 6 bases from V and 7 bases from J; junction bases left unmatched: 12. The CDR3 runs to 15 residues. This CDR3 is CASSPGGTGAVEQYF. The DNA of the CDR3 is TGTGCCAGCAGCCCAGGAGGGACAGGGGCGGTGGAGCAGTACTTC.

This clonotype was found many times. The rearrangement uses TRBV20-1 and TRBJ1-6, with D perhaps matching TRBD1 (6 bases). The CDR3 contains 14 residues. Germline CDR1 DFQATT, CDR2 SNEGSKA (reference sequence). The V end lost 3 bases, the J end lost 6 bases, and 12 bases lay between the germline ends. The CDR3 spells CSARSGGGNSPLHF. The CDR3 coding sequence is TGCAGTGCTAGGTCCGGGGGCGGTAATTCACCCCTCCACTTT.

In its sample, this clonotype was seen many times. The J gene is TRBJ1-2, the V gene TRBV4-2, with D uncertain. The germline V gene encodes CDR1 LGHNA and CDR2 YNFKEQ. The CDR3 has 15 residues. Trimming left V 0 bases short and J 0 bases short, with 8 bases between. This CDR3 reads CASSQDLHSNYGYTF. CDR3 nucleotides: TGTGCCAGCAGCCAAGATTTACACTCTAACTATGGCTACACCTTC.

This clonotype has a handful of counts. V is TRBV24-1 and J is TRBJ1-3, with unresolved D. CDR1 is KGHDR and CDR2 is SFDVKD in the germline V gene. V lost 1 base, J lost 0 bases, and 6 bases lay in between. This CDR3 is built from 15 residues. This chain's CDR3 is CATSDFLDSGNTIYF. The CDR3 bases are TGTGCCACCAGTGATTTCCTGGACTCTGGAAACACCATATATTTT.

This clonotype came up many times. This chain connects TRBV20-1 to TRBJ1-1; D ambiguous. This CDR3 is 15 amino acids long. V was clipped by 5 bases and J by 2 bases, with 18 bases between them. The germline V gene has CDR1 DFQATT and CDR2 SNEGSKA (reference sequence). The CDR3 loop reads CSAPRRGMVNTEAFF. CDR3 DNA: TGCAGTGCTCCCCGCAGAGGGATGGTAAACACTGAAGCTTTCTTT.

The J gene is TRBJ1-1, the V gene TRBV20-1; 10 positions match TRBD1. J lost 5 bases, V lost 1 base, and 4 bases had no gene match. CDR1 and CDR2 (germline): DFQATT, SNEGSKA (reference sequence). This CDR3 region has 14 residues. The CDR3 region is CSARGDRGTTEAFF. Here the CDR3 DNA reads TGCAGTGCTAGAGGGGACAGGGGAACAACTGAAGCTTTCTTT.

In the case of this clonotype: A much larger clone sits a single nucleotide away, making a read error possible. The chain is built from TRBV2 and TRBJ2-6; possible D gene TRBD1, 5 bases. The CDR3 has 15 residues. Germline V CDR1 and CDR2: SNHLY, FYNNEI. CDR3 protein: CASTLDSSEANVLTF. The CDR3 bases are TGTGCCAGCACCCTCGACAGCTCTGAGGCCAACGTCCTGACTTTC.

In this sample, this clonotype turned up a few times. This chain uses TRBV4-3 with TRBJ1-2; 7 bases are a match to TRBD1. V lost 5 bases to trimming and J lost 7 bases; unmatched junction nucleotides: 13. The germline CDR1 and CDR2 sequences are LGHNA and YSLEER. CDR3 size: 15 residues. In DNA, the CDR3 is TGCGCCAGCAGCATACGGACAGGAGAGGTGGGTGGCTACACCTTC. Encoded protein: CASSIRTGEVGGYTF.

This clonotype was found many times. The chain recombines TRBV29-1 with TRBJ2-3; 10 bases are a match to TRBD2. The CDR3 spans 18 residues. Trimming cost V 1 base and J 1 base; bases outside gene matches: 11. Germline assignment: CDR1 SQVTM and CDR2 ANQGSEA. CDR3 protein: CSVEGGSSGRIRTDTQYF. The CDR3, as DNA: TGCAGCGTTGAAGGGGGGAGTAGCGGGAGGATCCGCACAGATACGCAGTATTTT.

The V and J genes are TRBV10-3 and TRBJ2-7, with TRBD2 identical over 12 bases. V was pared by 8 bases and J by 4 bases, with 3 bases of the junction left unmatched. The CDR3 sequence is 13 residues long. The germline CDR1 and CDR2 sequences are ENHRY and SYGVKD. CDR3: CAIQTSGGYEQYF. The CDR3 bases are TGTGCCATCCAGACTAGCGGGGGATACGAGCAGTACTTC.

Regarding this clonotype: A much larger clone lies one base from this, so it may be a read error. This chain links TRBV12-3 or TRBV12-4 with TRBJ2-6; D is possibly TRBD2 (6 bases). This CDR3 is built from 16 residues. CDR3 in amino acids: CVSGRGAISGANVLTF. The CDR3 DNA follows: TGTGTCAGCGGGCGAGGGGCAATCTCTGGGGCCAACGTCCTGACTTTC.

As to this clonotype: A clone one base away is much larger, so this may be a read error. The chain has TRBV6-1 and TRBJ2-4, with a tentative D call TRBD1 (5 bases). CDR1 is MNHNS, CDR2 SASEGT, per germline. The CDR3 extends over 14 amino acids. The CDR3 DNA reads as TGTGCCAGCAGTGAAGGACAGTCGAAAAACAGTCAGTACTTC. Its translation: CASSEGQSKNSQYF.

The chain links TRBV11-2 to TRBJ2-1, with TRBD2 matching over 7 bases. Germline loops: CDR1 SGHAT, CDR2 FQNNGV. After removal of 0 bases from V and 9 bases from J, the junction contained 14 bases not matched to a gene. The CDR3 is made up of 17 amino acids. CDR3 amino acids: CASSLERLGLGYGEQFF. CDR3 DNA: TGTGCCAGCAGCTTAGAGCGTCTTGGACTAGGGTATGGTGAGCAGTTCTTC.